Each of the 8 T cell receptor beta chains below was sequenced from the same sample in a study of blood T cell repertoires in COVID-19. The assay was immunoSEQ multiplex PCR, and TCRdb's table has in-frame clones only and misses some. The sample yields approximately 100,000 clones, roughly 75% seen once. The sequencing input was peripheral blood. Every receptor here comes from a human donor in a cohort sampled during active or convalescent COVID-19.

The CDR3 DNA reads TGCGCCGCCACCCAGGGGTGCTCCTACAATGAGCAGTTCTTC. This encodes CAATQGCSYNEQFF. J is TRBJ2-1 and V is TRBV10-1; a possible D gene is TRBD1 (6 bases). V was trimmed by 11 bases and J by 0 bases, leaving 14 bases between them. The CDR3 runs to 14 residues. CDR1 and CDR2 (germline): WNHNN, SYGVQD (reference sequence).

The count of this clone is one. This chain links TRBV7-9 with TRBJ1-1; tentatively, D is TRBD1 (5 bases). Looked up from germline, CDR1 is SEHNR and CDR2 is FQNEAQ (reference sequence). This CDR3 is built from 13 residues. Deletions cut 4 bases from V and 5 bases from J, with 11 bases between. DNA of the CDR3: TGTGCCAGCAGCTATCAGCGGGGGACTGAAGCTTTCTTT. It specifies CASSYQRGTEAFF.

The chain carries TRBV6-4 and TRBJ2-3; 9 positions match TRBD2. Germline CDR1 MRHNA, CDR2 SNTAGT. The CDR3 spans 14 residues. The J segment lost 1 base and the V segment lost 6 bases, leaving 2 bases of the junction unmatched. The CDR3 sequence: CASRLAGGTDTQYF. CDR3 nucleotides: TGTGCCAGCAGACTAGCGGGTGGCACAGATACGCAGTATTTT.

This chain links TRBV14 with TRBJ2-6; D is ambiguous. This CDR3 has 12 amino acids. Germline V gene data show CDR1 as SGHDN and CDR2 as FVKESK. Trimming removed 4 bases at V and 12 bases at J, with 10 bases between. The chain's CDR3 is CASSPEIPVLTF. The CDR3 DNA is TGTGCCAGCAGCCCGGAGATCCCCGTCCTGACTTTC.

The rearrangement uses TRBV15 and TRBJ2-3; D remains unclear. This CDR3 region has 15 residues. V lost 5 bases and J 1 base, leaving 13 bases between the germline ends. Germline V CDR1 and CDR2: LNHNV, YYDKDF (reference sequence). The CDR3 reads CATSSRLDRTDTQYF. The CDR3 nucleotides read TGTGCCACCAGCTCCCGACTCGACCGCACAGATACGCAGTATTTT.

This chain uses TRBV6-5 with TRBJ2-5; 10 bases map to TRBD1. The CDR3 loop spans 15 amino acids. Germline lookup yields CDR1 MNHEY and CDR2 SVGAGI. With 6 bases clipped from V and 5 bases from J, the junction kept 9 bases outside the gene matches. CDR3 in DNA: TGTGCCAGCAGCCCCGACAGGGGGCGGTGGGAGACCCAGTACTTC. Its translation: CASSPDRGRWETQYF.

In DNA form, the CDR3 reads TGTGCCAGCAGCTTACGGGGGGGCGGCTACACCTTC. Translated, it gives CASSLRGGGYTF. The V and J genes are TRBV5-6 and TRBJ1-2, with D possibly matching TRBD1 (6 bases). Trimming pared 2 bases from V and 8 bases from J, leaving 10 bases between. Germline-derived CDR1 and CDR2 are SGHDT and YYEEEE. The CDR3 has 12 amino acids.

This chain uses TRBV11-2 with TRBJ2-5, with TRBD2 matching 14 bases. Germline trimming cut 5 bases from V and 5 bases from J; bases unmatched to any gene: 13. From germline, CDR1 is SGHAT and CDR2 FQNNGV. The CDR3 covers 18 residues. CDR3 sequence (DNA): TGTGCCAGCAGCGGGAAGGGACTAGCGGGAGCCCTCCGGGAGACCCAGTACTTC. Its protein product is CASSGKGLAGALRETQYF.